The source of this TCR beta chain is a study of CD8 T cells in ankylosing spondylitis (TCRdb year 2017). Regarding the study in general: To find TCR variants linked to disease, the study profiled T cell receptor beta repertoires in ankylosing spondylitis patients and healthy donors. Peripheral blood samples were taken, and synovial fluid was additionally collected from ankylosing spondylitis patients. In total, the full study cohort was made up of about 110 healthy donors and roughly 27 ankylosing spondylitis patients.

V trim: 4 bases; J trim: 2 bases; unmatched bases: 4. The CDR3 goes from the cysteine to the phenylalanine over 15 residues. The only DNA kept is the CDR3, 45 bases in frame from the first base. As encoded in the germline V gene, CDR1 is SGHRS while CDR2 is YFSETQ. The instrument given in TCRdb is Illumina HiSeq 2500. TCR beta libraries were prepared by quantitative 5'-RACE with molecular barcodes. In the paper's pipeline: To identify disease-linked TCR variants, a new computational method was used, one built on a probabilistic model of VDJ rearrangement. In TCRdb, the public reads were trimmed at Q25 with fastp and aligned with MiXCR, with productive beta chains retained. Each CDR3 protein appears once, grouped with its most common genes and DNA. TCRdb's processing, not the study's, gives the V and J calls here. This sample gives about 240,000 distinct CDR3 sequences in total; about 10% of them show up just once. The ten largest clones represent roughly 6.8% of the sample.

The investigation overall reported the following: Blood from ankylosing spondylitis patients appeared to be characterized by a TCR beta motif composed of roughly 8 highly homologous amino acid variants. Some motif variants had previously been reported in the synovial fluid and blood of reactive arthritis patients, which suggests shared mechanisms of disease initiation. The disease-linked clones were reported as significantly enriched in matched synovial fluid samples from ankylosing spondylitis patients. The disease-linked clones had a CD8+ phenotype and were found at relatively low frequencies in peripheral blood.

In its sample, this clonotype was seen many times. Its cognate antigen has yet to be identified. Base qualities are not provided; no much larger clone lies one nucleotide away. This receptor chain uses TRBV5-1 and TRBJ2-2; TRBD2 matches 8 bases in the middle. The receptor's source is a male donor with ankylosing spondylitis or in good health (not recorded which). The sample consisted of blood, either unsorted or a sorted T cell fraction (not recorded which). The CDR3 reads CASSTSGGNTGELFF. The DNA is as follows: TGCGCCAGCAGCACGAGCGGGGGCAACACCGGGGAGCTGTTTTTT.